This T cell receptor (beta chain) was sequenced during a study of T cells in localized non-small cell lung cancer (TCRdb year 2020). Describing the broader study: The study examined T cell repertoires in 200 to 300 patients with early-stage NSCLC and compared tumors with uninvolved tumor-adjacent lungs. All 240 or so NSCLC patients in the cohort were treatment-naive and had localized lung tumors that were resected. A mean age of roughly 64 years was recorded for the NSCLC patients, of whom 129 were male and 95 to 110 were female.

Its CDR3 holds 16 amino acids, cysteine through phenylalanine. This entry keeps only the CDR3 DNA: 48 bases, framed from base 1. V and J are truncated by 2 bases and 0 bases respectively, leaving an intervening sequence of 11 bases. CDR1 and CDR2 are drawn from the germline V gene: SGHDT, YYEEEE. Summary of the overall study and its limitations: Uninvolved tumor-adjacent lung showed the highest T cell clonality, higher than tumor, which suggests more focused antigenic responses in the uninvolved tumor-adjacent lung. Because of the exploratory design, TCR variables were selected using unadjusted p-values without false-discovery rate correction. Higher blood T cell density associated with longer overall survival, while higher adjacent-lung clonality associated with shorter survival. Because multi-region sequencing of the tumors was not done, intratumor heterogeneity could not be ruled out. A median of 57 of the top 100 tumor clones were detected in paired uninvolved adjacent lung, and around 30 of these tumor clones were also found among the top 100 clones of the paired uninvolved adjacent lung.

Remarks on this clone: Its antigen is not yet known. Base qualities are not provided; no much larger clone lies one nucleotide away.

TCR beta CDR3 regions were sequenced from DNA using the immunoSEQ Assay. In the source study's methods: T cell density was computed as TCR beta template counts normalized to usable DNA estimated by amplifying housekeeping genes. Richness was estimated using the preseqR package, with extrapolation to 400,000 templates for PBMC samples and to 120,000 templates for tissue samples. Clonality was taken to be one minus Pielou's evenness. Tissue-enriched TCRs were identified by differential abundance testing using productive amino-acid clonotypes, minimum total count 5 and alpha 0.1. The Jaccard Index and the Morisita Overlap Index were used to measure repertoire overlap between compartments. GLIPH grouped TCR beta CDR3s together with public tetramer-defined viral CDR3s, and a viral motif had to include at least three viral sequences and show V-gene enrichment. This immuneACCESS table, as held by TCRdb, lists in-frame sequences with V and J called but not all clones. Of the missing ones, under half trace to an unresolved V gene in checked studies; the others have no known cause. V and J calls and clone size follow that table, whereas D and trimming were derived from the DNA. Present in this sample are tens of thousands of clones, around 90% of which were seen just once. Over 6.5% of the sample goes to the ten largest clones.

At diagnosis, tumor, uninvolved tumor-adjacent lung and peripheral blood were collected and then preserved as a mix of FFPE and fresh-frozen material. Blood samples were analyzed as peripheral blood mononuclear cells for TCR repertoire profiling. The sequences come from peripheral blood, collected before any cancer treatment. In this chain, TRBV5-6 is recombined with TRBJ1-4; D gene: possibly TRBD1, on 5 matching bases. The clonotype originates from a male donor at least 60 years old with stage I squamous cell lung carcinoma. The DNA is TGTGCCAGCAGCTTATCTGGACAAGCAACTAATGAAAAACTGTTTTTT. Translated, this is CASSLSGQATNEKLFF.